This T cell receptor beta chain was recorded in a study of cytomegalovirus exposure and HLA in healthy donors. A remark on this clone: Antigen specificity is unknown.

Findings of the study overall: Sequencing depth across donors, presence/absence analyses assumed, was roughly uniform. A few V segments could not be told apart, such as TRBV6-2 and TRBV6-3, and were left out.

This CDR3 region has 18 residues. The V gene end was trimmed by 1 base and the J gene end by 7 bases; junction bases not matched to a gene: 13. CDR1 is LGHNA and CDR2 is YSLEER in the germline V gene. 60 Vbeta and 13 Jbeta primers were used in PCR. Produced via immunoSEQ multiplex PCR; TCRdb's table is partial and in-frame only. This table has approximately 40,000 clones, roughly 80% appearing once. The sample was PBMCs. The rearrangement joins TRBV4-3 to TRBJ2-3; 11 bases match TRBD2. The clonotype comes from a woman aged 18-29 years in good health and CMV-seropositive. For the CDR3, the DNA is TGCGCCAGCAGCCAAGCCCTTCCCACTAGCGGGAGTCCGCATACGCAGTATTTT. As protein: CASSQALPTSGSPHTQYF.